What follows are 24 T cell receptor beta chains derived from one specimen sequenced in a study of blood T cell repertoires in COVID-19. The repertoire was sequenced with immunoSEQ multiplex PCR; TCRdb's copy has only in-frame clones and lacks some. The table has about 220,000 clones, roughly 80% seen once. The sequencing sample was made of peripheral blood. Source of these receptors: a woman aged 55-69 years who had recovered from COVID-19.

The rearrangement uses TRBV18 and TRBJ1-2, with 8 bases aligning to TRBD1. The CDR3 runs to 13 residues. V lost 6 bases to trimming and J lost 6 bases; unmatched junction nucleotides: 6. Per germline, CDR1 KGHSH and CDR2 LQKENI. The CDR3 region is CASSGRQGNGYTF. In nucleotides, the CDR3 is TGTGCCAGCTCGGGACGACAGGGGAATGGCTACACCTTC.

This CDR3 is CASNPDRVLAEAFF. The CDR3 nucleotides read TGTGCCAGTAACCCGGACAGGGTTTTGGCTGAAGCTTTCTTT. The chain carries TRBV19 and TRBJ1-1; TRBD1 matches 8 bases. V was pared by 7 bases and J by 6 bases, with 10 bases of the junction left unmatched. In germline, CDR1 is LNHDA, CDR2 SQIVND (reference sequence). The CDR3 is made up of 14 amino acids.

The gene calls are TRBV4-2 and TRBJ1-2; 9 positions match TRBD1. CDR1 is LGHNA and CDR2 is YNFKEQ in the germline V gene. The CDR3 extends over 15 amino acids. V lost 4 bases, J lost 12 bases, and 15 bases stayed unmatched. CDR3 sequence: CASSPYEGQGRTNTF. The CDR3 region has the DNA TGTGCCAGCAGCCCCTATGAGGGACAGGGTCGCACCAACACCTTC.

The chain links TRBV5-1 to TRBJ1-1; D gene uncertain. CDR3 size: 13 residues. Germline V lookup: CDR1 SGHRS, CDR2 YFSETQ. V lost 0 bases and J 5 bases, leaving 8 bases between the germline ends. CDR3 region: CASSLGGDTEAFF. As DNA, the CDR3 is TGCGCCAGCAGCTTGGGGGGAGATACTGAAGCTTTCTTT.

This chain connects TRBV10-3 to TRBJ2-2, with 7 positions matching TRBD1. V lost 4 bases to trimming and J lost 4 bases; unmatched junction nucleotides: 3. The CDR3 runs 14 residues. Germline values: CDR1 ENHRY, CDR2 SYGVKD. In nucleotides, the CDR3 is TGTGCCATCAGTGGCCAGGGGGTCACCGGGGAGCTGTTTTTT. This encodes CAISGQGVTGELFF.

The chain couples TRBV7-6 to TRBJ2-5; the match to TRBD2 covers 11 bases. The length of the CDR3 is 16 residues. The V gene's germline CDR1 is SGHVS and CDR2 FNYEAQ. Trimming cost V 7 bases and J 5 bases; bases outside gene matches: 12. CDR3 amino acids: CASTGASGGPVETQYF. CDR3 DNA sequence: TGTGCCAGCACCGGAGCTAGCGGGGGGCCGGTGGAGACCCAGTACTTC.

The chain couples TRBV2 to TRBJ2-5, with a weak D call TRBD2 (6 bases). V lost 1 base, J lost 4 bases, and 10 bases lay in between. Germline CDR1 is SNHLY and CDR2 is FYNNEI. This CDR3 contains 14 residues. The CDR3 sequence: CASSEDTEGETQYF. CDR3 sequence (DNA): TGTGCCAGCAGTGAAGATACGGAGGGAGAGACCCAGTACTTC.

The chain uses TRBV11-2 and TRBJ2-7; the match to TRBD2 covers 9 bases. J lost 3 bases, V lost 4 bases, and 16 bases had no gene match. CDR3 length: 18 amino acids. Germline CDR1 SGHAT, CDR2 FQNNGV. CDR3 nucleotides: TGTGCCAGCAGCTACCGCGGGTCGACTAGCGGAGATATCTACGAGCAGTACTTC. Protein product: CASSYRGSTSGDIYEQYF.

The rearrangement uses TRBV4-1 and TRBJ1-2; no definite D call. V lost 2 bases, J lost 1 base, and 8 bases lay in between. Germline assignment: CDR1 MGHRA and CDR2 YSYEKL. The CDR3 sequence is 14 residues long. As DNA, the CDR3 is TGCGCCAGCAGCCAAATTTTATTTAACTATGGCTACACCTTC. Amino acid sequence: CASSQILFNYGYTF.

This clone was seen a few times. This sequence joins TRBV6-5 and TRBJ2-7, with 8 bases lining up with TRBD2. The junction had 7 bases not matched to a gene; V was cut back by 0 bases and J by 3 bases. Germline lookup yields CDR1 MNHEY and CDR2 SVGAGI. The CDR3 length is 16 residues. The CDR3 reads CASSYSPGGGNYEQYF. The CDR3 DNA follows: TGTGCCAGCAGTTACTCCCCCGGCGGGGGGAACTACGAGCAGTACTTC.

The CDR3 DNA follows: TGTGCCAGTAGTCCCACAGGGGAAGGGGGCTACACCTTC. It encodes CASSPTGEGGYTF. The chain employs TRBV19 and TRBJ1-2; 7 bases line up with TRBD1. Looked up from germline, CDR1 is LNHDA and CDR2 is SQIVND (reference sequence). This CDR3 is 13 amino acids long. V was clipped by 5 bases and J by 8 bases; unmatched bases: 8.

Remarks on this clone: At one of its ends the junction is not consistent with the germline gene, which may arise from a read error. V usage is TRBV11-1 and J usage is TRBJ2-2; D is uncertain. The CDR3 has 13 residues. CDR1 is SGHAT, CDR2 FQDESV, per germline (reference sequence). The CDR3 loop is CASSLGVEVGTIF. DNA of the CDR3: TGTGCCAGCAGCTTAGGGGTTGAGGTCGGAACAATTTTT. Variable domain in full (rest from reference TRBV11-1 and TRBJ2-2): EAEVAQSPRYKITEKSQAVAFWCDPISGHATLYWYRQILGQGPELLVQFQDESVVDDSQLPKDRFSAERLKGVDSTLKIQPAELGDSAMYLCASSLGVEVGTIFGEGSRLTVL.

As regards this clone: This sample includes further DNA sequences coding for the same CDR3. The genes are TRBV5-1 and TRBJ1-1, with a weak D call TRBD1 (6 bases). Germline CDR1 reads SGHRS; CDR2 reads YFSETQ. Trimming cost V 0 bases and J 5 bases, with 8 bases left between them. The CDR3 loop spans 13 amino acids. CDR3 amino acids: CASSLDRDTEAFF. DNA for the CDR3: TGCGCCAGCAGCTTGGACAGGGATACTGAAGCTTTCTTT.

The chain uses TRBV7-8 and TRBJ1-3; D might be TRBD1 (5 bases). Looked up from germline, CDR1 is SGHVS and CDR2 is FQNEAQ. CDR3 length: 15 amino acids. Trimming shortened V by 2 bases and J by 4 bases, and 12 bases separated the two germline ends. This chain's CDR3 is CASSLFTGRGNTIYF. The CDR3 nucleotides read TGTGCCAGCAGCTTATTCACAGGTCGAGGAAACACCATATATTTT.

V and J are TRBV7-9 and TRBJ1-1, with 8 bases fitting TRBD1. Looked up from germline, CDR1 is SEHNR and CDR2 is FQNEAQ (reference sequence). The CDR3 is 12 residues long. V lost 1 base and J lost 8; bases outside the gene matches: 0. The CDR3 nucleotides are TGTGCCAGCAGCTTAGGGACAGGGGAAGCTTTCTTT. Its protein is CASSLGTGEAFF.

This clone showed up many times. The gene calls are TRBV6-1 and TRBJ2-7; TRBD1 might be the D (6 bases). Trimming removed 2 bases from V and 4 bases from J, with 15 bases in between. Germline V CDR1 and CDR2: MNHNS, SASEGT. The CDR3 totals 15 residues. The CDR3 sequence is CASSETGDTGYEQYF. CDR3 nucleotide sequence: TGTGCCAGCAGTGAAACTGGGGACACGGGATACGAGCAGTACTTC.

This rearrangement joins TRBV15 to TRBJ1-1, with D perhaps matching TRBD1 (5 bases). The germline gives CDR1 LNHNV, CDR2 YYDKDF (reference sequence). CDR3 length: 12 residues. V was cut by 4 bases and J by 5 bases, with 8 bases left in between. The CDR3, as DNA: TGTGCCACCAGCATAGGGGTAACTGAAGCTTTCTTT. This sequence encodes CATSIGVTEAFF.

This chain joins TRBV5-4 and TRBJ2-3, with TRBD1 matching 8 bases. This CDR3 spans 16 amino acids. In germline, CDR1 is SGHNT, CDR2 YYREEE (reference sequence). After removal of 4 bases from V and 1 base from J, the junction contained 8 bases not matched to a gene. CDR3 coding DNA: TGTGCCAGCAGCCCAGACAGGGGAAAGGGCACAGATACGCAGTATTTT. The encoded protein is CASSPDRGKGTDTQYF.

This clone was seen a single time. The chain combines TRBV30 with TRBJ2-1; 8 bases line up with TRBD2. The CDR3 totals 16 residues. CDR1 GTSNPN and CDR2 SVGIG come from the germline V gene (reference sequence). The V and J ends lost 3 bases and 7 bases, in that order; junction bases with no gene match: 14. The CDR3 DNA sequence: TGTGCCTGGAGGGACGCCCGGGGGGGCCGTCGGAATGAGCAGTTCTTC. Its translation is CAWRDARGGRRNEQFF.

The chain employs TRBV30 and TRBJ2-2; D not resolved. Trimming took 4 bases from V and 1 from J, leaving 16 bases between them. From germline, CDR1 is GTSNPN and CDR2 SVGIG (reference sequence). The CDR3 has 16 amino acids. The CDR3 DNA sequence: TGTGCCTGGACTAAATATTGGTCAGGGAACACCGGGGAGCTGTTTTTT. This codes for CAWTKYWSGNTGELFF.

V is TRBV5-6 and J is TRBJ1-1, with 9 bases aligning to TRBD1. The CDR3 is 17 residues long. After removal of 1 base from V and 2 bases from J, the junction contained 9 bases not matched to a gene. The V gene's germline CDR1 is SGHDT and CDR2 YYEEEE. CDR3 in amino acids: CASSLLQGAGVNTEAFF. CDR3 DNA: TGTGCCAGCAGCTTGTTACAGGGGGCTGGGGTAAACACTGAAGCTTTCTTT.

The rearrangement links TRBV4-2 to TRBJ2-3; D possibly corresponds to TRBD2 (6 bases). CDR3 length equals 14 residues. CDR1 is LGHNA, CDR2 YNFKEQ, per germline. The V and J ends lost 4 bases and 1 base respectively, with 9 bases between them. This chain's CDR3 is CASSREDGTDTQYF. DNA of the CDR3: TGTGCCAGCAGCCGGGAGGACGGCACAGATACGCAGTATTTT.

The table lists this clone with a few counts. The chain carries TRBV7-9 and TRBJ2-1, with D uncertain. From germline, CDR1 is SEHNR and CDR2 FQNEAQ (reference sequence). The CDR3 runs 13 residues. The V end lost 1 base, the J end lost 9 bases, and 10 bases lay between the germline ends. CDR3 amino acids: CASSLVVGGEQFF. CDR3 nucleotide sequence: TGTGCCAGCAGCTTAGTTGTCGGTGGTGAGCAGTTCTTC.

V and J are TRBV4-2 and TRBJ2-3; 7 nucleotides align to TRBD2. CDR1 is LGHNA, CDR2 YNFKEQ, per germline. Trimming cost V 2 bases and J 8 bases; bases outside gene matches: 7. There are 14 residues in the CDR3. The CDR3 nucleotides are TGTGCCAGCAGCCAATTTTACTCGGGGGGTACGCAGTATTTT. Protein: CASSQFYSGGTQYF.